This T cell receptor beta chain was retrieved from a study of T cells after yellow fever vaccination. TCRdb used MiXCR to reprocess the 5' RACE reads, holding one entry per CDR3 protein. The sample includes more than 120,000 distinct CDR3 sequences, over 7% seen only once; the top ten take around 0.73%. CDR1 is SGHRS, CDR2 YFSETQ, per germline. This CDR3 has 11 residues. Trimming left V 7 bases short and J 6 bases short, with 11 bases between. A word on this clonotype: This could be a read error, since a much larger clone is one nucleotide away.

V and J are TRBV5-1 and TRBJ2-7; TRBD2 is a possible D gene (6 bases). This material consisted of CD4+ T cells sorted from PBMCs, taken 5 days after the yellow fever booster vaccination. The clonotype was recovered from a man aged 25-40 years who received the YFV17D yellow fever vaccine. The CDR3 region has the DNA TGCGCCAGCTCGAAGGAGGGCGAGCAGTACTTC. This gives the protein CASSKEGEQYF.